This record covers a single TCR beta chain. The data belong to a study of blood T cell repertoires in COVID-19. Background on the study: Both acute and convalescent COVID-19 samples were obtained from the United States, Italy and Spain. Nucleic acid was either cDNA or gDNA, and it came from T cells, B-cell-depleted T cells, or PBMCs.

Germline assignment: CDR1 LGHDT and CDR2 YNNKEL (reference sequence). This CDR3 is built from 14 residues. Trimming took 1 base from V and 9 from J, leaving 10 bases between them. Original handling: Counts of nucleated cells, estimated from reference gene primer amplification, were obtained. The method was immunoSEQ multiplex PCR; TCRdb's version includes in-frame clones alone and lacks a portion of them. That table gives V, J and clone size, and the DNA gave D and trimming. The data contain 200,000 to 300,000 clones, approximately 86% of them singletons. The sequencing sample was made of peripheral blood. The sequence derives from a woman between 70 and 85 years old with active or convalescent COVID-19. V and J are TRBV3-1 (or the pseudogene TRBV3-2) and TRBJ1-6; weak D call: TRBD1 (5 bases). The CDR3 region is CASSQGRVTSPLHF. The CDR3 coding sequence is TGTGCCAGCAGCCAAGGCAGGGTGACTTCACCCCTCCACTTT.